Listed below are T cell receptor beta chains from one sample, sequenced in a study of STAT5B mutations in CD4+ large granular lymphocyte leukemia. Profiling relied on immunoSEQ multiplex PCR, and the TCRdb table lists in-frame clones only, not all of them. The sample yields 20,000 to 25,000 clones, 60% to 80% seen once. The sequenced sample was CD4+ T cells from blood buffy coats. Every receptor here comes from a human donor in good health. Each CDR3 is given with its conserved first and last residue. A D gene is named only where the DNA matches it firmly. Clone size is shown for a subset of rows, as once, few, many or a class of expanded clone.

CASSYSSASSYEQYF	TGTGCCAGCAGTTACTCTAGCGCCAGCTCCTACGAGCAGTACTTC	TRBV6-5	few	TRBJ2-7	.
CASSSPNGGTEAFF	TGTGCCAGCAGTTCTCCTAACGGGGGCACTGAAGCTTTCTTT	TRBV6-5	.	TRBJ1-1	.
CASSQVELAGARSYEQYF	TGTGCCAGCAGCCAAGTTGAACTAGCGGGAGCCCGCTCCTACGAGCAGTACTTC	TRBV14	.	TRBJ2-7	TRBD2
CASSRATGSQYF	TGTGCCAGCAGTCGCGCCACCGGAAGCCAGTACTTC	TRBV28	.	TRBJ2-5	.
CASSFPGLAVNTGELFF	TGTGCCAGCAGCTTTCCAGGACTAGCTGTTAACACCGGGGAGCTGTTTTTT	TRBV7-2	.	TRBJ2-2	TRBD2
CASSLDGREGETQYF	TGCGCCAGCAGCTTGGATGGACGGGAGGGAGAGACCCAGTACTTC	TRBV5-1	few	TRBJ2-5	TRBD2
CASSILGARSEKLFF	TGTGCCAGTAGTATCCTGGGGGCGCGGAGTGAAAAACTGTTTTTT	TRBV19	.	TRBJ1-4	.
CASSTRGLAGVETQYF	TGTGCCAGCAGCACCCGGGGACTAGCGGGAGTTGAGACCCAGTACTTC	TRBV11-2	.	TRBJ2-5	TRBD2
CASSYGLDQPQHF	TGTGCCAGCAGTTATGGCCTTGATCAGCCCCAGCATTTT	TRBV28	.	TRBJ1-5	.
CASSYSPTYEQYF	TGTGCCAGCAGTTACTCGCCGACGTACGAGCAGTACTTC	TRBV6-5	.	TRBJ2-7	.
CASSVSGRGGGETQYF	TGTGCCAGCAGCGTATCAGGGAGGGGTGGAGGAGAGACCCAGTACTTC	TRBV5-6	.	TRBJ2-5	TRBD2
CASRREEWANTEAFF	TGTGCCAGCAGGAGGGAGGAGTGGGCAAACACTGAAGCTTTCTTT	TRBV6-1	.	TRBJ1-1	.
CASRLPSGGKETQYF	TGTGCCAGCAGACTCCCTAGCGGGGGAAAAGAGACCCAGTACTTC	TRBV5-8	.	TRBJ2-5	TRBD2
CASSSLSPWNYGYTF	TGTGCCAGCAGCTCCCTCAGCCCGTGGAACTATGGCTACACCTTC	TRBV5-6	.	TRBJ1-2	.
CAISDRTEQPQHF	TGTGCCATCAGTGACAGGACTGAGCAGCCCCAGCATTTT	TRBV10-3	few	TRBJ1-5	.
CASTPRGGPLGSGYTF	TGTGCCAGCACCCCCCGTGGGGGCCCCCTTGGTAGCGGCTACACCTTC	TRBV28	.	TRBJ1-2	.
CASSEARQQPQHF	TGTGCCAGCAGTGAAGCTCGACAGCAGCCCCAGCATTTT	TRBV6-1	.	TRBJ1-5	.